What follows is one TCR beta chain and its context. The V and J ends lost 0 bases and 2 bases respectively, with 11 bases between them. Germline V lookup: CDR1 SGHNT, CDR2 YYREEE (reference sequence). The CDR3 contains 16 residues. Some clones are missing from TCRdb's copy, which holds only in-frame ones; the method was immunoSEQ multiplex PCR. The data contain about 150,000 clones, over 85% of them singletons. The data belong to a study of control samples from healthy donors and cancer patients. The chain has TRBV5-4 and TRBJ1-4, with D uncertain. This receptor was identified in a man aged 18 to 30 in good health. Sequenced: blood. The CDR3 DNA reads TGTGCCAGCAGCTTGGCTTCTGGGGATACTAATGAAAAACTGTTTTTT. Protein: CASSLASGDTNEKLFF.